What follows describes a single T cell receptor beta chain. The germline V gene has CDR1 SGHDT and CDR2 YYEEEE. The CDR3 runs to 13 residues. Between the trimmed V and J ends, which lost 2 bases and 7 bases, there was a span of 9 bases. TCRdb's copy holds only in-frame clones and misses some; the assay was immunoSEQ multiplex PCR. The repertoire holds some 100,000 clones, around 88% seen once, with under 5% in the top ten. This sample is part of a study of cytomegalovirus exposure and HLA in healthy donors. This receptor was obtained from a man aged 18 to 35 in good health and CMV-seronegative. What was sequenced was PBMCs. This chain links TRBV5-6 with TRBJ1-4, with TRBD1 as a possible D gene (6 bases). The CDR3 here is CASSLTGREKLFF. DNA of the CDR3: TGTGCCAGCAGCTTAACAGGGCGTGAAAAACTGTTTTTT.